This TCR beta chain comes out of a study of Graves' ophthalmopathy and Graves' hyperthyroidism. Transcripts of RNA were the source for amplifying TCR beta CDR3 regions. Following a first-round RT-PCR that used HTBI primers, a second-round multiplex PCR was carried out. TCRdb re-derived calls from the multiplex PCR reads in MiXCR, one entry per CDR3 protein. The sample holds some 1.1 million distinct CDR3 sequences, approximately 35% seen once. Sequenced: peripheral blood or thyroid tissue (not recorded which). The clonotype was recovered from an adult man with Graves' hyperthyroidism.

CDR3 coding DNA: TGTGCCAGCAGCCCGACCTTGTGGGAGCAGTACTTC. Translated: CASSPTLWEQYF. The V call is TRBV7-9, the J call TRBJ2-7; D remains unclear. Per the germline V gene, CDR1 is SEHNR and CDR2 is FQNEAQ (reference sequence). The V end lost 5 bases, the J end lost 7 bases, and 12 bases lay between the germline ends. CDR3 length: 12 residues.